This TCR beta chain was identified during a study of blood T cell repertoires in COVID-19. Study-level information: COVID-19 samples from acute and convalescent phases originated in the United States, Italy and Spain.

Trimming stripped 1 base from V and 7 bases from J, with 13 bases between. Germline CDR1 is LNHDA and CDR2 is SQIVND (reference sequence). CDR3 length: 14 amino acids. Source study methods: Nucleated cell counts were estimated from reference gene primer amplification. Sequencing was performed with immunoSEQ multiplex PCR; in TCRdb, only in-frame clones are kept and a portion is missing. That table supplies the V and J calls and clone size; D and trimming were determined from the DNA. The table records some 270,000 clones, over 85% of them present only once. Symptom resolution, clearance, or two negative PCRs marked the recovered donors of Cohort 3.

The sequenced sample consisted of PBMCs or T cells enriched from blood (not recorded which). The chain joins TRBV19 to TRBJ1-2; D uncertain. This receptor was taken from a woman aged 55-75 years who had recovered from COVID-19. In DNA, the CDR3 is TGTGCCAGTAGTATAGTCGGTTCGATGCGTGGCTACACCTTC. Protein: CASSIVGSMRGYTF.